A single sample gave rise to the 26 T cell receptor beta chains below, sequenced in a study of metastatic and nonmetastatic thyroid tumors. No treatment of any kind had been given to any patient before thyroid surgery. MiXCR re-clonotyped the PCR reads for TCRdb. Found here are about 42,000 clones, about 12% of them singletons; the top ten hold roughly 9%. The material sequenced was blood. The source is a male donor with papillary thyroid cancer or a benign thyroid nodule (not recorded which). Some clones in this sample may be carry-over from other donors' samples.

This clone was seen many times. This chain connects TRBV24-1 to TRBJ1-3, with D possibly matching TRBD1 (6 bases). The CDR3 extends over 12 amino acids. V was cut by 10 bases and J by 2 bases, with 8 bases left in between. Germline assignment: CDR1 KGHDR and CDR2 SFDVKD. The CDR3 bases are TGTGCCACTCGGGGGCCTGGAAACACCATATATTTT. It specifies CATRGPGNTIYF.

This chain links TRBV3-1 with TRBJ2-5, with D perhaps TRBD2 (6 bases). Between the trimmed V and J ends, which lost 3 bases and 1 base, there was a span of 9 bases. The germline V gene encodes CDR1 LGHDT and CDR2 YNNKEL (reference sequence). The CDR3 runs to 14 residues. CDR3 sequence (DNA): TGTGCCAGCAGCCAGAGCGGGCCCCAAGAGACCCAGTACTTC. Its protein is CASSQSGPQETQYF.

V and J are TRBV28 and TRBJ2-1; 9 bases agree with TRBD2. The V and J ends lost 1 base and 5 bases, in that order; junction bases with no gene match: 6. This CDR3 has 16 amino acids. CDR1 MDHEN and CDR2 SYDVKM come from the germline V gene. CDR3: CASSLSGIAGDNEQFF. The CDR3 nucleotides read TGTGCCAGCAGTTTATCGGGAATAGCGGGAGACAATGAGCAGTTCTTC.

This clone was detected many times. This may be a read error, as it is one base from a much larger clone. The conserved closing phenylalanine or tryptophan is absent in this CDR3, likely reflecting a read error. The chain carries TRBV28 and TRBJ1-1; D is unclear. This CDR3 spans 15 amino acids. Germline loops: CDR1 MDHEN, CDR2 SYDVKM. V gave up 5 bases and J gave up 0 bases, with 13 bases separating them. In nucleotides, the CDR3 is TGTGCCAGCAGTCCCACCCCCTCTATGAACACTGAAGCTTTCCTT. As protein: CASSPTPSMNTEAFL.

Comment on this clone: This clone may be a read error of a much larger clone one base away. CDR3: CASIQDSSGDTQYF. The CDR3 DNA sequence: TGTGCCAGCATCCAAGATTCGAGCGGAGATACGCAGTATTTT. This sequence joins TRBV4-2 and TRBJ2-3, with a possible D match to TRBD2 (5 bases). The CDR3 spans 14 residues. Germline V CDR1 and CDR2: LGHNA, YNFKEQ.

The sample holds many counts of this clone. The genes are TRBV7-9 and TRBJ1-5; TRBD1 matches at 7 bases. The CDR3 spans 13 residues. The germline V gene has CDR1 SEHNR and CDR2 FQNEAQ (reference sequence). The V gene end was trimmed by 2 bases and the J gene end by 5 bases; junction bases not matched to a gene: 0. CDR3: CASSLQGDQPQHF. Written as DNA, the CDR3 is TGTGCCAGCAGCTTACAGGGGGATCAGCCCCAGCATTTT.

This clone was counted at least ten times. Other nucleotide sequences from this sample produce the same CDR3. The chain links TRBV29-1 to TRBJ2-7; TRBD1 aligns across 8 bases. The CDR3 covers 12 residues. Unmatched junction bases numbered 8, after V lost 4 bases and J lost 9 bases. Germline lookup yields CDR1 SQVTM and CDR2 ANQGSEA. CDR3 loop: CSVAVRGLGQYF. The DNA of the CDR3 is TGCAGCGTTGCGGTCAGGGGGCTGGGGCAGTACTTC.

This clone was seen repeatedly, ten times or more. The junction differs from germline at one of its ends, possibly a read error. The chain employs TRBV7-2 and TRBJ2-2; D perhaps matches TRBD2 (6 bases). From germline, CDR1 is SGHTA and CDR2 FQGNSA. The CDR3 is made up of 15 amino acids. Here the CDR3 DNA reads TGTGCCAGCAGTTTTAGCGCGGGGAACCCCGGGGAGCTGTTTTTT. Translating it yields CASSFSAGNPGELFF.

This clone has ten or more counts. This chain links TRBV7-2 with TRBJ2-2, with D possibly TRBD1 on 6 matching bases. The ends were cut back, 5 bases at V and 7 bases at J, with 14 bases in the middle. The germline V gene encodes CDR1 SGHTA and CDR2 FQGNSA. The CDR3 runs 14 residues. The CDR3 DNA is TGTGCCAGCAGCGACAGGACGGTCCTCGGGGAGCTGTTTTTT. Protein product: CASSDRTVLGELFF.

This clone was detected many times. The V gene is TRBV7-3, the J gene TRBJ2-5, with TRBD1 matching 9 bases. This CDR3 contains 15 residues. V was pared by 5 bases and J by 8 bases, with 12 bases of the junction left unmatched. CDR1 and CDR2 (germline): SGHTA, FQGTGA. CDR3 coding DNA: TGTGCCAGCAGCATGCCGACAGGGGGGCATGGTACCCAGTACTTC. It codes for CASSMPTGGHGTQYF.

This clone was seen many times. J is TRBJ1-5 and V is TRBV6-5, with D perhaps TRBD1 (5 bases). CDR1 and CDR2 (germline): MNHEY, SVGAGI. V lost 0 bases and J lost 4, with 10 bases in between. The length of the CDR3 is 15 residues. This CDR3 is CASSYSGDRNQPQHF. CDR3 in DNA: TGTGCCAGCAGTTACTCTGGCGACAGAAATCAGCCCCAGCATTTT.

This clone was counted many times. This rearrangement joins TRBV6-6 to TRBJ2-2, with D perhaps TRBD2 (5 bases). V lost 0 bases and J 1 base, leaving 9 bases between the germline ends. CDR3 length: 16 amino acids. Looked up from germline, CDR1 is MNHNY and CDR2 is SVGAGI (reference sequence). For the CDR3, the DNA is TGTGCCAGCAGTTACTCGACACTAGTGAACACCGGGGAGCTGTTTTTT. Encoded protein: CASSYSTLVNTGELFF.

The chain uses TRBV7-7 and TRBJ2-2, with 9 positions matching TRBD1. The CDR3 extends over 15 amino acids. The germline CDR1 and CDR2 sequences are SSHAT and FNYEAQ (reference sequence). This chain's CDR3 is CASGLGTGFTGELFF. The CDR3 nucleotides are TGTGCTAGCGGCTTAGGGACAGGGTTCACCGGGGAGCTGTTTTTT.

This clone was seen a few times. CDR3 DNA sequence: TGTGCCAGCAGCCTAACGACAGCCATTAATGAAAAACTGTTTTTT. Its protein is CASSLTTAINEKLFF. The chain has TRBV27 and TRBJ1-4; TRBD1 is a possible D gene (5 bases). Germline V lookup: CDR1 MNHEY, CDR2 SMNVEV (reference sequence). V was clipped by 6 bases and J by 4 bases, with 15 bases between them. The CDR3 covers 15 residues.

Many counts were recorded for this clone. The CDR3 DNA follows: TGTGCCAGCAGCCACACCGGAGCCCCTGCCGAGACCCAGTACTTC. This gives the protein CASSHTGAPAETQYF. V gene TRBV7-8 combines with J gene TRBJ2-5; D unresolved. Per germline, CDR1 SGHVS and CDR2 FQNEAQ. V was cut by 5 bases and J by 5 bases, with 18 bases left in between. The CDR3 is made up of 15 amino acids.

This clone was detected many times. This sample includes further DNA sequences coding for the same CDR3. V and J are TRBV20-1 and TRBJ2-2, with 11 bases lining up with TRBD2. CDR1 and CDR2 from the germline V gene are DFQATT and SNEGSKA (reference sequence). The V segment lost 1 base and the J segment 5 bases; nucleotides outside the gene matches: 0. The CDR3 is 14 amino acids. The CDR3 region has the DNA TGCAGTGCTAGAGGGACTAGCGGGACCGGGGAGCTGTTTTTT. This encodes CSARGTSGTGELFF.

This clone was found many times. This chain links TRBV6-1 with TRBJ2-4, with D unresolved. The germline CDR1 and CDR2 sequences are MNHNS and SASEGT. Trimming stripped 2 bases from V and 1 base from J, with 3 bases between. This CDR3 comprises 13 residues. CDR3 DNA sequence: TGTGCCAGCAGTGAACAGGCCAAAAACATTCAGTACTTC. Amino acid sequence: CASSEQAKNIQYF.

The CDR3 loop is CASTRRVDYGYTF. Written as DNA, the CDR3 is TGTGCCAGCACCAGAAGGGTGGACTATGGCTACACCTTC. V is TRBV6-1 and J is TRBJ1-2, with D hard to call. Germline assignment: CDR1 MNHNS and CDR2 SASEGT. The CDR3 is 13 residues long. V lost 7 bases to trimming and J lost 3 bases, with 12 bases between them.

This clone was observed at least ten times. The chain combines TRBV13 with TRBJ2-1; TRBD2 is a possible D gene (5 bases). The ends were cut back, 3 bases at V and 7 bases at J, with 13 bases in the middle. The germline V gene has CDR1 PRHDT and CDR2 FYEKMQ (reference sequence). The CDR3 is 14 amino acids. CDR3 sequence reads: CASSFRGFRNEQFF. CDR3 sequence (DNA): TGTGCCAGCAGCTTTCGGGGATTCAGGAATGAGCAGTTCTTC.

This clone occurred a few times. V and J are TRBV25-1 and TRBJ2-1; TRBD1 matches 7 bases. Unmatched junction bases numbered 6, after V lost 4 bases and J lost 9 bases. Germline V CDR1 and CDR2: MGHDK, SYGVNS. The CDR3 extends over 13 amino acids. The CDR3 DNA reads TGTGCCAGCAGTGCCGCCGAGGGGGCTGAGCAGTTCTTC. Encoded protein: CASSAAEGAEQFF.

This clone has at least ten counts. This chain's CDR3 is CASRSTGANVLTF. The CDR3 DNA sequence: TGTGCCAGCAGATCGACAGGGGCCAACGTCCTGACTTTC. The chain joins TRBV27 to TRBJ2-6; D not certain. The CDR3 totals 13 residues. With 6 bases removed from V and 4 bases from J, the gap between germline ends came to 7 bases. The germline V gene has CDR1 MNHEY and CDR2 SMNVEV (reference sequence).

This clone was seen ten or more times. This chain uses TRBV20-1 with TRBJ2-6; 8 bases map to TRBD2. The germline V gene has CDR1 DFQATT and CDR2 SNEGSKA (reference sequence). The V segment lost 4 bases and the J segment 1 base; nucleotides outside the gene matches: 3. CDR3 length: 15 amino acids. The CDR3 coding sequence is TGCAGTGCTATCCCTAGCGGGTCTGGGGCCAACGTCCTGACTTTC. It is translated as CSAIPSGSGANVLTF.

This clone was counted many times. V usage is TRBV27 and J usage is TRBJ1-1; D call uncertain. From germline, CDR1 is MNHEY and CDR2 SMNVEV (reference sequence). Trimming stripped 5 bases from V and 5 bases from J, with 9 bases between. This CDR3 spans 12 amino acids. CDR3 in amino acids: CASSPQGTEAFF. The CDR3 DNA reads TGTGCCAGCAGTCCACAAGGAACTGAAGCTTTCTTT.

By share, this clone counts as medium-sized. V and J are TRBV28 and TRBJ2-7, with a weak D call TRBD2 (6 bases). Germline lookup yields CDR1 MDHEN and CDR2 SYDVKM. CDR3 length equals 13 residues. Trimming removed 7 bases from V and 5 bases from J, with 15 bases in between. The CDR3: CASIGTSRHEQYF. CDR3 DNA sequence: TGTGCCAGCATTGGAACTAGCCGTCACGAGCAGTACTTC.

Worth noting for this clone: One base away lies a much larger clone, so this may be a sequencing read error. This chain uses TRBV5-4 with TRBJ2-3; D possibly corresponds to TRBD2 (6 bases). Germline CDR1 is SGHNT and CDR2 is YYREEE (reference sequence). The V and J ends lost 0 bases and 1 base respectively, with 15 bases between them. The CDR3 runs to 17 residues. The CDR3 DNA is TGTGCCAGCAGCTTGGTAGGAGGGTCGAAAGGCACAGATACGCAGTATTTT. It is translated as CASSLVGGSKGTDTQYF.

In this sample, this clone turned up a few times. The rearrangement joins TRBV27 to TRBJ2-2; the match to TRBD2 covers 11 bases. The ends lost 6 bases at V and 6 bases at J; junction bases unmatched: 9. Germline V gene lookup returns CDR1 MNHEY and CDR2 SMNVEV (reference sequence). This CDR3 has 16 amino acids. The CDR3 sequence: CASRRTSGLRAGELFF. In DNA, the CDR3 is TGTGCCAGCAGAAGGACTAGCGGGCTCCGAGCCGGGGAGCTGTTTTTT.